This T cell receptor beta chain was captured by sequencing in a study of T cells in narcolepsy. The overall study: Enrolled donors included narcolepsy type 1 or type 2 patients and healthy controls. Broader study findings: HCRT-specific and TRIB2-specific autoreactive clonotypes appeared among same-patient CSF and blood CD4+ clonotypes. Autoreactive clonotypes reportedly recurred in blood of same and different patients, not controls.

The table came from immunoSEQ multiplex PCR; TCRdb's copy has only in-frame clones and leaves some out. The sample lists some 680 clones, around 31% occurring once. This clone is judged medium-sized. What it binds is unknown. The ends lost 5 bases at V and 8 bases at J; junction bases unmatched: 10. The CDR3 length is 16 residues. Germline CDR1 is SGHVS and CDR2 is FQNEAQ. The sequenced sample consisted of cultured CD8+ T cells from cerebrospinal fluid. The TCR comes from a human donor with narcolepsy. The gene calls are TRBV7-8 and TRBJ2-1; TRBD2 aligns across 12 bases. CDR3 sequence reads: CASSGAASGGVDEQFF. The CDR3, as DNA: TGTGCCAGCAGCGGGGCGGCTAGCGGGGGGGTAGATGAGCAGTTCTTC.